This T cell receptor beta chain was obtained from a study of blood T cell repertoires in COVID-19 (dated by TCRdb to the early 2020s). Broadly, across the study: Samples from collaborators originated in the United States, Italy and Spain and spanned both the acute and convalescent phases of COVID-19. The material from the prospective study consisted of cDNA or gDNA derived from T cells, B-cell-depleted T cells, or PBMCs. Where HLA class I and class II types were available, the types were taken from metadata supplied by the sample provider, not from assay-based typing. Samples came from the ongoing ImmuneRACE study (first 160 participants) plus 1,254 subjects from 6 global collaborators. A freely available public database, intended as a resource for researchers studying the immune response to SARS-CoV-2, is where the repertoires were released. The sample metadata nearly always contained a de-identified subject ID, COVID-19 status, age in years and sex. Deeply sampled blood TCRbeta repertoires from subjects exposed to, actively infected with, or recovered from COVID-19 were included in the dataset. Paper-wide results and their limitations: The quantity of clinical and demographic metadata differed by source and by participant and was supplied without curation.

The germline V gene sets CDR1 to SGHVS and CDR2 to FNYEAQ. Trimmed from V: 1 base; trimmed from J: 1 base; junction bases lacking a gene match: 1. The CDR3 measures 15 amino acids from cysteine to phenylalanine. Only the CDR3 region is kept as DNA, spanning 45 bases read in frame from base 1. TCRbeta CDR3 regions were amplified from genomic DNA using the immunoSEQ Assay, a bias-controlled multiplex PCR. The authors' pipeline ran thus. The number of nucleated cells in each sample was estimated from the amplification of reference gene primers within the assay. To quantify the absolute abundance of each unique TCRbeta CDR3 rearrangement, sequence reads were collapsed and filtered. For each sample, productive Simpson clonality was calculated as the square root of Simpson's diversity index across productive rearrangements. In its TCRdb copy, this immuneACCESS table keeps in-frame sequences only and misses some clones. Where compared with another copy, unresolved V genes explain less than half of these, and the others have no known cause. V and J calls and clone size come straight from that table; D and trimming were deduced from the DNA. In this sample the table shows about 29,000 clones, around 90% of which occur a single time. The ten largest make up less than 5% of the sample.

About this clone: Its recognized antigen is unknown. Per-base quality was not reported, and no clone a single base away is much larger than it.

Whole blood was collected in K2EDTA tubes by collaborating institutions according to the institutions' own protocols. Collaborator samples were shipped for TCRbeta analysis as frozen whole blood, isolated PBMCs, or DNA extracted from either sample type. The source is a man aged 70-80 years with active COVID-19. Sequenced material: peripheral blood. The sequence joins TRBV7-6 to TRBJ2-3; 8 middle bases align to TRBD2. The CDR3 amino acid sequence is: CASSLGAGGTDTQYF. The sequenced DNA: TGTGCCAGCAGCTTAGGAGCGGGGGGCACAGATACGCAGTATTTT.